The clone carrying this T cell receptor (beta chain) was counted a few times. This specimen comes from a study of CD8+CD57+ T cells in acquired aplastic anemia. The wider study: An average of approximately 3.4 ug of DNA was obtained from sorted CD4+ and CD8+ cells.

Whoever was chosen for sequencing had shown CD8+CD57+ cell expansion by flow cytometry. No therapy had been given to the patients at the time of blood sampling. Researchers used genomic DNA as the template to profile TCR beta VDJ and CDR3. MiXCR was run by TCRdb on the reads, yielding one entry per CDR3 protein. The data contain just over 200,000 distinct CDR3 sequences, 60% to 80% of them singletons. V shed 8 bases and J shed 6 bases, with 11 bases lying between them. Germline CDR1 reads SNHLY; CDR2 reads FYNNEI. The CDR3 is made up of 13 amino acids. V and J are TRBV2 and TRBJ1-6; D gene uncertain. The TCR sequence derives from a human donor with aplastic anemia. The sample was sorted CD4+, CD8+, or CD8+CD57+ T cells (not recorded which) from PBMCs. The CDR3 reads CASGQVTNSPLHF. The CDR3 nucleotides read TGTGCCAGCGGGCAGGTGACTAATTCACCCCTCCACTTT. The full variable domain, with the rest looked up from reference TRBV2 and TRBJ1-6, is EPEVTQTPSHQVTQMGQEVILRCVPISNHLYFYWYRQILGQKVEFLVSFYNNEISEKSEIFDDQFSVERPDGSNFTLKIRSTKLEDSAMYFCASGQVTNSPLHFGNGTRLTVT.